The source of this T cell receptor beta chain is a study of CD4 T cells in relation to SARS-CoV-2 and coronaviruses. Study overall: TCR beta CDR3s were sequenced after approximately ten-day antigen culture of PBMCs. Study-wide points: Samples before the pandemic and after infection were not matched within any donor. Approximately 65% of donors had memory CD4+ clonotypes crossrecognizing SARS-CoV-2 and common cold coronavirus spike.

The table came from immunoSEQ multiplex PCR; TCRdb's copy has only in-frame clones and leaves some out. The profile shows about 21,000 clones, around four fifths of them singletons. Note on this clone: The antigen remains unidentified.

The V gene's germline CDR1 is SGHRS and CDR2 YFSETQ. V shed 0 bases, J shed 3 bases, and the junction held 6 bases outside the gene matches. The CDR3 is 16 residues long. Before the COVID-19 pandemic, during about 2011-2019, CD4+ T cells were taken from unexposed donors. After more than eight days of culture, CD4+ T cells were isolated. Testing used SARS-CoV-2 S/N and four cold-coronavirus spikes on unexposed-donor CD4+ T cells, cells permitting. The rearrangement joins TRBV5-1 to TRBJ1-2; TRBD1 matches at 9 bases. Sequencing was performed on CD4+ T cells from PBMCs, cultured in vitro. This TCR was sampled from a human donor in good health. In nucleotides, the CDR3 is TGCGCCAGCAGCTTGGATACAGGGGGCGTCGACTATGGCTACACCTTC. Residues: CASSLDTGGVDYGYTF.